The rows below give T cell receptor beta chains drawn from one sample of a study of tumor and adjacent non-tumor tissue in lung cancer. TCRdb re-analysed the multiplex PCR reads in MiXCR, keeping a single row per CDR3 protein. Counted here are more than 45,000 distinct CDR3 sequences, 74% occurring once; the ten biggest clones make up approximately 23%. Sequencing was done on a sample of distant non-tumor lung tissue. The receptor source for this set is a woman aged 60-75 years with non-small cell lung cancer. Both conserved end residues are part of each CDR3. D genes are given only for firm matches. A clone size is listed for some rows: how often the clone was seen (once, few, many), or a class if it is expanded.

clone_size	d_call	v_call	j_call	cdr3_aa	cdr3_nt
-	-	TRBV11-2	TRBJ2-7	CAGSWDRGRYEQYF	TGTGCCGGCAGTTGGGACCGCGGACGATACGAACAGTACTTC
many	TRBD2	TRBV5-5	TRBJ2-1	CASSSRPPAGLAGVANEQFF	TGTGCCAGCAGCTCACGACCGCCCGCGGGACTAGCGGGAGTAGCGAATGAGCAGTTCTTC
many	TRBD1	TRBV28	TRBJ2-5	CASSSGTGVEETQYF	TGTGCCAGCAGTTCAGGGACAGGGGTAGAAGAGACCCAGTACTTC
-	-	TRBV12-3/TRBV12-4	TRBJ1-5	CASSDTGNQPKHF	TGTGCCAGTAGCGACACAGGGAATCAGCCCAAGCATTTT
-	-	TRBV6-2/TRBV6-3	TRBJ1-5	CASRHGRTDNQPQHF	TGTGCCAGCAGACACGGTCGGACAGACAACCAGCCCCAGCATTTT
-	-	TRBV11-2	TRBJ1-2	CASTLGSGVYNF	TGTGCCAGCACCTTAGGTTCAGGAGTCTACAACTTC
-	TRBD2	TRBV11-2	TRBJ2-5	CASGAGVAGGETQYF	TGTGCCAGCGGGGCCGGGGTAGCGGGAGGCGAGACCCAGTACTTC
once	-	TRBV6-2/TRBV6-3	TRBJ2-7	CARPRVTAFEQYF	TGTGCCAGACCACGCGTGACAGCATTCGAGCAGTACTTC
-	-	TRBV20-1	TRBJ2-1	CSARLPGRSSYNDQFF	TGCAGTGCTAGATTACCGGGGCGCTCATCCTACAATGACCAGTTCTTC
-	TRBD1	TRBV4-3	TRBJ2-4	CASSQGQGNIDIQYF	TGCGCCAGCAGCCAGGGACAGGGAAACATCGACATTCAGTACTTC
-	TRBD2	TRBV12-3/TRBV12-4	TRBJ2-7	CASSPFEGLAYEQYF	TGTGCCAGCAGCCCTTTTGAGGGACTAGCTTACGAGCAGTACTTC
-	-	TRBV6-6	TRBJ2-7	CASSCQIGGDYEQYF	TGTGCTAGCAGTTGCCAGATAGGGGGAGACTACGAGCAGTACTTC
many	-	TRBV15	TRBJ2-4	CATSRDGSGIAKNIQYF	TGTGCCACCAGCAGAGATGGGTCAGGAATAGCCAAAAACATTCAGTACTTC
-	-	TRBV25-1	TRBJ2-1	CASSIPSLGNEQFF	TGTGCCAGCAGTATACCCAGCCTAGGGAATGAGCAGTTCTTC
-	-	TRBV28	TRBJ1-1	CTSRSQGPTITEAFF	TGTACCAGCAGATCACAGGGACCCACTATCACTGAAGCTTTCTTT
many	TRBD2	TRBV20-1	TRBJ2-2	CSAAGLAGAGELFF	TGCAGTGCTGCCGGACTAGCGGGGGCCGGGGAGCTGTTTTTT
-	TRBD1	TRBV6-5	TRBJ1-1	CASSYTVGTANTETFF	TGTGCCAGCAGTTACACGGTCGGGACAGCGAACACTGAAACTTTCTTT
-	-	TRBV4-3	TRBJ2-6	CASSQDGGMGIISGANFLTF	TGCGCCAGCAGCCAAGATGGGGGCATGGGGATAATATCTGGGGCCAACTTCCTGACTTTC
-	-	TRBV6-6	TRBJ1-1	CAHSHGGREAFF	TGTGCCCACAGCCACGGGGGCAGGGAAGCTTTCTTT
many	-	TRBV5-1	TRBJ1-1	CASSDNSGVGLAEAFF	TGCGCCAGCAGCGATAACTCAGGGGTGGGGTTGGCTGAAGCTTTCTTT
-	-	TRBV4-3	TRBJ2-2	CATSQGTGQMNTGELFF	TGCGCCACCAGCCAGGGTACAGGGCAAATGAACACCGGGGAGCTGTTTTTT
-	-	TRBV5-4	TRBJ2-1	CASSLDSGRSNGQFF	TGTGCCAGCAGCTTGGATAGTGGGAGAAGTAATGGGCAGTTCTTC
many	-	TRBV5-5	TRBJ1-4	CASSLGPTGAEKLFF	TGTGCCAGCAGCTTGGGGCCTACGGGAGCTGAAAAACTGTTTTTT
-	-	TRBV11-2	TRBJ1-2	CASGREGRGGYTF	TGTGCGAGCGGCAGGGAGGGGAGGGGAGGCTACACCTTC
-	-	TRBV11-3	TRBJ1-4	CVSSFDSRDATNEKLYF	TGCGTCAGCAGCTTTGACAGCCGAGATGCAACTAATGAAAAACTGTATTTT
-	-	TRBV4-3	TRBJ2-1	CASSQSGEQLF	TGCGCCAGTAGTCAGAGTGGGGAGCAGTTATTC
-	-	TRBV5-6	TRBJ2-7	CASSLPGGAYEQYF	TGTGCCAGCAGCTTGCCAGGTGGGGCATACGAGCAGTACTTC
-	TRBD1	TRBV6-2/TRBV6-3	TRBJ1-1	CASNIGGLTNTEAFF	TGTGCCAGTAACATAGGGGGCTTGACTAACACTGAAGCTTTCTTT
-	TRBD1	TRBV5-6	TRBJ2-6	CTSSYGQELNSGANVPTF	TGTACCAGCAGCTATGGACAGGAACTAAACTCTGGGGCCAACGTCCCGACTTTC
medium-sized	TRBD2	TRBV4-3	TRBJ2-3	CASSPNTGRGATDTQYF	TGCGCCAGCAGCCCGAATACGGGGAGGGGAGCCACAGATACGCAGTATTTT
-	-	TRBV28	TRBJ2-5	CVSSSHRAEGSNQETQYF	TGTGTTAGCAGTTCGCACAGGGCGGAAGGGTCTAACCAAGAGACCCAGTACTTC
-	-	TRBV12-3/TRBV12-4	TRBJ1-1	CASSLKGTNTEAFF	TGTGCGAGCAGTTTAAAGGGTACTAACACTGAAGCTTTCTTT
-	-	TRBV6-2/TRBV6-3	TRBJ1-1	CASSYRWATNTEAFF	TGTGCCAGCAGTTACAGGTGGGCTACGAACACTGAAGCTTTCTTT
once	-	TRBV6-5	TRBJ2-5	CASSNVRGKENQYF	TGTGCCAGCAGTAATGTTAGGGGAAAAGAGAACCAGTACTTC
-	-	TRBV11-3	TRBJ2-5	CANSSPSIQETQYF	TGTGCCAACAGCTCCCCCAGTATACAAGAGACCCAGTACTTC
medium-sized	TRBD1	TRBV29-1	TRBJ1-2	CSVAPPFAAGGVGGYTF	TGCAGCGTTGCCCCCCCCTTCGCTGCAGGGGGCGTCGGGGGCTACACCTTC
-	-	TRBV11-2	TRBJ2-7	CASRNKGYEQYF	TGTGCCAGCAGGAACAAGGGCTACGAGCAGTACTTC
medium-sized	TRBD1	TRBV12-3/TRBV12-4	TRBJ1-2	CASSEGQGRAAF	TGTGCCAGCAGCGAGGGACAGGGTAGGGCGGCCTTC
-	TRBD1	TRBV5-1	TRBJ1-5	CASSLFRPDRGYQPQHF	TGCGCCAGCAGCTTGTTTCGTCCGGACAGGGGGTATCAGCCCCAGCATTTT
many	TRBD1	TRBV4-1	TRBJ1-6	CASSPTTGLGNSPLHF	TGCGCCAGCAGCCCGACGACAGGGCTGGGTAATTCACCCCTCCACTTT
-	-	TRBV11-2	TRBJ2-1	CASSLEVIGEQLF	TGTGCCAGCAGCTTAGAGGTAATCGGTGAGCAGCTCTTC
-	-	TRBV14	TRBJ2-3	CATSQDQWRGATDTQYF	TGTGCCACCAGCCAAGATCAGTGGAGGGGAGCCACAGATACGCAGTATTTT
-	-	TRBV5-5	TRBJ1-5	CASSFWGEGNQPQHF	TGTGCCAGCAGCTTCTGGGGGGAAGGCAATCAGCCCCAGCATTTT
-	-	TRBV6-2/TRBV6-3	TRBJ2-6	CASSNDRGETSGTNVLTF	TGTGCCAGCTCTAACGACAGAGGGGAAACCTCTGGGACCAACGTCCTGACTTTC
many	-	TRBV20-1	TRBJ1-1	CSAPGIPRDTEAFF	TGCAGTGCCCCCGGGATCCCAAGGGACACTGAAGCTTTCTTT
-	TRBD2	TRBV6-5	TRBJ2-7	CASSPRSPAGAHGQYF	TGTGCCAGCAGTCCTCGTAGTCCAGCGGGAGCCCACGGGCAGTACTTC
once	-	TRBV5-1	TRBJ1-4	CASCLTAATNEKLFF	TGCGCCAGCTGCTTGACAGCAGCAACTAATGAAAAACTGTTTTTT
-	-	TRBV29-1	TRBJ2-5	CIVEYDGGPPETQCF	TGCATAGTTGAATATGACGGGGGGCCCCCAGAGACCCAGTGCTTC
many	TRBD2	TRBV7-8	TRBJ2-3	CASTQGRTSGDTQYF	TGTGCCAGTACCCAGGGGCGGACTAGCGGTGATACGCAGTATTTT
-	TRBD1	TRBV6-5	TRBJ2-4	CVSRSSRDRDRNIQYF	TGTGTCAGCAGATCGAGCCGGGACAGGGATCGGAACATTCAGTACTTC
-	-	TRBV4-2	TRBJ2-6	CASSQAAGRAFSGANVLTF	TGTGCCAGCAGCCAAGCTGCTGGGAGAGCTTTTTCTGGGGCCAACGTCCTGACTTTC
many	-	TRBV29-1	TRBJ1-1	CSVFGNTEAFF	TGCAGCGTATTCGGGAACACTGAAGCTTTCTTT
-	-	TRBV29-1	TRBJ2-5	CSVGHARQETQYF	TGCAGCGTGGGACATGCTCGGCAAGAGACCCAGTACTTC
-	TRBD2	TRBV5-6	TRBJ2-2	CASSRRTSGIPNTRELFF	TGTGCCAGCAGTCGAAGGACTAGCGGGATCCCGAACACCCGGGAGCTGTTTTTT